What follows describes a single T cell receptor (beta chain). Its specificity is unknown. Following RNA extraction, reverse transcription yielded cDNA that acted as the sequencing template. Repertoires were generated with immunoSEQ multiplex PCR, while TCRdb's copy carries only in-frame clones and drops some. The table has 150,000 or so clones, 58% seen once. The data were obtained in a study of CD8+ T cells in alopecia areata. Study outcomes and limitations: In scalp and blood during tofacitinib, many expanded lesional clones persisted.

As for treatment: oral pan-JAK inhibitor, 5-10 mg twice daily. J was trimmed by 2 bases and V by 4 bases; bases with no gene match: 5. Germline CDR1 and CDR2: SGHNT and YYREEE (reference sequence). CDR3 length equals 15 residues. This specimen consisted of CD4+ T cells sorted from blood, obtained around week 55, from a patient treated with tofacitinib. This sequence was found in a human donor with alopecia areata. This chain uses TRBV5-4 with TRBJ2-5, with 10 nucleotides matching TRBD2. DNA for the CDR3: TGTGCCAGCAGCGTAGCGGGGGGAATACAAGAGACCCAGTACTTC. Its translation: CASSVAGGIQETQYF.